These 21 T cell receptor beta chains share one sample of origin, sequenced in a study of blood T cell repertoires in COVID-19. Only in-frame clones appear in the TCRdb table, and some are missing; sequencing was by immunoSEQ multiplex PCR. The sample holds 74,000 or so clones; 85% to 90% are singletons and the top ten take about 8.1%. Sequencing used peripheral blood. Receptors originate from a man aged 45-60 years with active COVID-19.

The CDR3 here is CSVEVRFNYGYTF. The CDR3 DNA reads TGCAGCGTTGAAGTCAGATTTAACTATGGCTACACCTTC. The chain couples TRBV29-1 to TRBJ1-2, with no clear D. The CDR3 length is 13 residues. CDR1 and CDR2 from the germline V gene are SQVTM and ANQGSEA. The V gene lost 1 base and the J gene lost 1 base, with 7 bases spanning the gap.

For this clone: Additional DNA sequences in this sample encode the identical CDR3. The V gene is TRBV6-5, the J gene TRBJ2-3; 7 bases fit TRBD1. Germline CDR1 and CDR2: MNHEY and SVGAGI. The CDR3 contains 14 residues. Trimming at V came to 5 bases and at J to 2 bases, leaving 4 bases not matched to a gene. DNA for the CDR3: TGTGCCAGCAGTCCCGGGACAGCCACAGATACGCAGTATTTT. This sequence encodes CASSPGTATDTQYF.

CDR3 DNA: TGTGCCAGCAATGGGGGACAAACCTATGGCTACACCTTC. It translates to CASNGGQTYGYTF. V gene TRBV9 combines with J gene TRBJ1-2; D is possibly TRBD1 (6 bases). The CDR3 contains 13 residues. From germline, CDR1 is SGDLS and CDR2 YYNGEE. The ends were cut back, 6 bases at V and 4 bases at J, with 13 bases in the middle.

The chain carries TRBV28 and TRBJ1-4, with TRBD1 matching 9 bases. The germline gives CDR1 MDHEN, CDR2 SYDVKM. J gave up 9 bases and V 5 bases, and 10 bases lay outside the gene matches. This CDR3 has 15 residues. The CDR3 reads CASSPSRTGVQKLFF. CDR3 coding DNA: TGTGCCAGCAGTCCTTCGAGGACAGGGGTTCAAAAACTGTTTTTT.

The chain employs TRBV2 and TRBJ1-1; 9 bases map to TRBD1. This CDR3 region has 15 residues. Germline V gives CDR1 SNHLY, CDR2 FYNNEI. With V trimmed by 4 bases and J by 1 base, 4 bases remained unmatched. CDR3 in amino acids: CASSVQGAGNTEAFF. CDR3 bases: TGTGCCAGCAGTGTACAGGGGGCTGGGAACACTGAAGCTTTCTTT.

This clone was detected once. The DNA of the CDR3 is TGTGCCAGCAGCTTGGGGGAGTTTGAAGCTTTCTTT. This translates into CASSLGEFEAFF. The rearrangement links TRBV5-4 to TRBJ1-1, with no clear D. Germline loops: CDR1 SGHNT, CDR2 YYREEE (reference sequence). Trimming cost V 0 bases and J 7 bases, with 7 bases left between them. The CDR3 spans 12 residues.

The gene calls are TRBV6-2 or TRBV6-3 and TRBJ2-2, with 7 bases fitting TRBD2. Germline assignment: CDR1 MNHEY and CDR2 SVGEGT. The CDR3 is 15 residues long. Trimming removed 5 bases from V and 2 bases from J; junction bases left unmatched: 5. The CDR3 loop is CASSHRGGNTGELFF. In DNA form, the CDR3 reads TGTGCCAGCAGTCACCGCGGGGGAAACACCGGGGAGCTGTTTTTT.

The chain employs TRBV6-5 and TRBJ1-1, with D perhaps TRBD1 (6 bases). CDR3 length: 14 residues. Trimming cost V 7 bases and J 5 bases, with 17 bases left between them. Per germline, CDR1 MNHEY and CDR2 SVGAGI. The CDR3 sequence: CASTTDRGGTEAFF. CDR3 coding DNA: TGTGCCAGCACTACTGACAGAGGGGGAACTGAAGCTTTCTTT.

This sequence joins TRBV18 and TRBJ1-5; D unresolved. The CDR3 has 15 residues. V lost 2 bases to trimming and J lost 0 bases, with 8 bases between them. CDR1 is KGHSH and CDR2 is LQKENI in the germline V gene. CDR3: CASSPEQISNQPQHF. The CDR3 DNA sequence: TGTGCCAGCTCACCAGAACAAATTAGCAATCAGCCCCAGCATTTT.

V usage is TRBV7-9 and J usage is TRBJ2-1, with D perhaps matching TRBD1 (5 bases). The CDR3 is 14 residues long. The V end lost 3 bases, the J end lost 9 bases, and 15 bases lay between the germline ends. Germline assignment: CDR1 SEHNR and CDR2 FQNEAQ (reference sequence). The CDR3 bases are TGTGCCAGCAGCTTGTCGCTAGGGGTGGCTGAGCAGTTCTTC. Translating it yields CASSLSLGVAEQFF.

As regards this clone: This same CDR3 is encoded by further DNA sequences in the sample. This sequence joins TRBV5-1 and TRBJ2-3, with 9 nucleotides matching TRBD2. J was trimmed by 1 base and V by 0 bases; bases with no gene match: 3. Germline assignment: CDR1 SGHRS and CDR2 YFSETQ. This CDR3 has 16 residues. CDR3: CASSLGASGGTDTQYF. In DNA form, the CDR3 reads TGCGCCAGCAGCTTGGGGGCTAGCGGGGGCACAGATACGCAGTATTTT.

This chain links TRBV11-2 with TRBJ1-1; tentatively, D is TRBD1 (6 bases). Germline CDR1 SGHAT, CDR2 FQNNGV. V was cut by 2 bases and J by 5 bases, with 15 bases left in between. The CDR3 runs to 15 residues. The CDR3 protein is CASSLNRDRWTEAFF. CDR3 DNA sequence: TGTGCCAGCAGCTTAAACAGGGATAGGTGGACTGAAGCTTTCTTT.

This CDR3 reads CASSLAGQGGNIQYF. The CDR3 DNA reads as TGCGCCAGCAGCTTGGCCGGACAGGGTGGGAACATTCAGTACTTC. The chain combines TRBV5-1 with TRBJ2-4; 8 bases match TRBD1. CDR1 and CDR2 (germline): SGHRS, YFSETQ. With V trimmed by 0 bases and J by 7 bases, 6 bases remained unmatched. CDR3 length: 15 amino acids.

The J gene is TRBJ2-1, the V gene TRBV4-3; 11 nucleotides line up with TRBD2. Per the germline V gene, CDR1 is LGHNA and CDR2 is YSLEER. The CDR3 spans 18 residues. J was trimmed by 0 bases and V by 1 base; bases with no gene match: 5. The CDR3 sequence: CASSQGLAGPTSYNEQFF. As DNA, the CDR3 is TGCGCCAGCAGCCAAGGACTAGCGGGACCTACCTCCTACAATGAGCAGTTCTTC.

This chain connects TRBV29-1 to TRBJ2-1; 8 bases line up with TRBD1. With V trimmed by 5 bases and J by 3 bases, 3 bases remained unmatched. Germline V gene data show CDR1 as SQVTM and CDR2 as ANQGSEA. The CDR3 totals 13 residues. CDR3 in DNA: TGCAGCGTTCCCGACAGGGGCTACAATGAGCAGTTCTTC. Its translation: CSVPDRGYNEQFF.

The rearrangement uses TRBV9 and TRBJ2-7, with 7 positions matching TRBD1. With V trimmed by 0 bases and J by 2 bases, 5 bases remained unmatched. The germline V gene has CDR1 SGDLS and CDR2 YYNGEE. The CDR3 length is 15 residues. Written as DNA, the CDR3 is TGTGCCAGCAGCGTAGGTGGGGACAGAACCTACGAGCAGTACTTC. This encodes CASSVGGDRTYEQYF.

The V and J genes are TRBV3-1 (or the pseudogene TRBV3-2) and TRBJ1-1; 7 nucleotides agree with TRBD1. After removal of 3 bases from V and 1 base from J, the junction contained 14 bases not matched to a gene. The CDR3 length is 18 residues. The germline CDR1 and CDR2 sequences are LGHDT and YNNKEL (reference sequence). CDR3 region: CASSHGQVQSSENTEAFF. The DNA for the CDR3 is TGTGCCAGCAGCCACGGACAGGTTCAATCGTCAGAGAACACTGAAGCTTTCTTT.

This chain joins TRBV7-6 and TRBJ2-5; weak D call: TRBD1 (6 bases). The germline gives CDR1 SGHVS, CDR2 FNYEAQ. The CDR3 loop spans 15 amino acids. The V end was cut by 5 bases, the J end by 2 bases, with 15 bases between. The CDR3 bases are TGTGCCAGCAGCACAGGACAGCCCGGGCAAGAGACCCAGTACTTC. This translates into CASSTGQPGQETQYF. The full variable domain, with the rest looked up from reference TRBV7-6 and TRBJ2-5, is GAGVSQSPRYKVTKRGQDVALRCDPISGHVSLYWYRQALGQGPEFLTYFNYEAQQDKSGLPNDRFSAERPEGSISTLTIQRTEQRDSAMYRCASSTGQPGQETQYFGPGTRLLVL.

The genes are TRBV11-2 and TRBJ1-2; D gene unclear. There are 12 residues in the CDR3. V was pared by 4 bases and J by 9 bases, with 12 bases between. Germline assignment: CDR1 SGHAT and CDR2 FQNNGV. The CDR3 sequence is CASSSDLQSYTF. For the CDR3, the DNA is TGTGCCAGCAGCTCGGATTTACAGAGCTACACCTTC.

The chain carries TRBV5-6 and TRBJ1-1; D gene unclear. The CDR3 runs 13 residues. V was shortened by 0 bases and J by 6 bases, with 9 bases between the two germline ends. Looked up from germline, CDR1 is SGHDT and CDR2 is YYEEEE. The CDR3 nucleotides read TGTGCCAGCAGCTTGGGACCGAGGGCTGAAGCTTTCTTT. Its translation is CASSLGPRAEAFF.

The CDR3, as DNA: TGTGCCAGCAGCTTGTCTAACACTGAAGCTTTCTTT. Protein sequence: CASSLSNTEAFF. The chain combines TRBV7-9 with TRBJ1-1; no clear D gene. The CDR3 is 12 residues long. Trimming shortened V by 3 bases and J by 2 bases, and 4 bases separated the two germline ends. Germline V gene lookup returns CDR1 SEHNR and CDR2 FQNEAQ (reference sequence).